This T cell receptor beta chain comes out of a study of shared clonotypes between healthy human individuals. Study conclusions and caveats: A generally larger estimated richness was seen in naive subsets than in memory subsets.

Per the germline V gene, CDR1 is SNHLY and CDR2 is FYNNEI. The CDR3 spans 16 residues. The ends lost 6 bases at V and 5 bases at J; junction bases unmatched: 15. Clones were read by immunoSEQ multiplex PCR, and TCRdb kept only the in-frame ones, dropping some. Seen here are around 620,000 clones, approximately 96% observed once, and the top ten hold about 0.11%. CD8 cells classed as naive were CD45RO-negative and positively selected for CCR7, excluding terminally differentiated effector memory CD45RA+ cells. The study drew its donors from healthy HIV-negative adults without recent acute infections or vaccinations. Notes on this clone: Antigen: not known.

J is TRBJ2-5 and V is TRBV2; TRBD2 agrees at 7 bases. Sequencing was performed on naive CD8+ T cells sorted from blood. The TCR originated in a woman aged 30 to 39 in good health. The CDR3 DNA reads TGTGCCAGCAGCCCCTCGGGCGGGAGCAGCCGGGAGACCCAGTACTTC. It yields the protein CASSPSGGSSRETQYF.